This TCR beta chain was documented in a study of blood T cell repertoires in COVID-19. Some clones are missing from TCRdb's copy, which holds only in-frame ones; the method was immunoSEQ multiplex PCR. The data show 250,000 to 350,000 clones, around 89% seen once. The V gene's germline CDR1 is SEHNR and CDR2 FQNEAQ (reference sequence). The CDR3 has 13 amino acids. The V and J ends lost 1 base and 4 bases respectively, with 5 bases between them. This clonotype was obtained from a woman under 30 with acute COVID-19. Sequences were obtained from PBMCs or T cells enriched from blood (not recorded which). The chain carries TRBV7-9 and TRBJ1-3; D not resolved. DNA for the CDR3: TGTGCCAGCAGCTTAGGGGCCGGAAACACCATATATTTT. It is translated as CASSLGAGNTIYF.